One and the same sample provided the 23 T cell receptor beta chains below, sequenced in a study of T-cell reconstitution after alpha-beta-depleted transplantation in children (TCRdb year 2016). This sample's treatment or condition label indicates: allogeneic hematopoietic cell transplantation with graft depleted of TCRalphabeta T cells and CD19 B cells. To prepare the library, PCR was applied. Sequencing used an Illumina HiSeq 2500. Molecular barcoding was employed in the preparation of TCR libraries, with unique molecular identifiers being used to normalize TCRbeta repertoire quantification. TCRdb redid the processing of the public reads, applying fastp at Q25 and MiXCR, and retained in-frame beta chains. All rows with the same CDR3 protein become a single entry with the most common DNA and genes. The sample table lists over 85,000 distinct CDR3 sequences, 7% to 8% of them with a count of one. The ten largest clones capture 16% of the sample.

The source material was PBMCs, sampled before TCRalphabeta/CD19-depleted stem cell transplant. These receptors came from a boy between 2 and 10 years old with acute lymphoblastic leukemia, due to receive a stem cell transplant.

The V gene is TRBV7-3, the J gene TRBJ2-2, with 10 bases that match TRBD2. Trimming cost V 5 bases and J 6 bases; bases outside gene matches: 6. Germline V CDR1 and CDR2: SGHTA, FQGTGA. The CDR3 has 15 residues. CDR3 bases: TGTGCCAGCAGCCCCAGAGCGGGGGGGCCCGGGGAGCTGTTTTTT. Translating it yields CASSPRAGGPGELFF.

This clonotype was seen a handful of times. The chain recombines TRBV20-1 with TRBJ1-5; 7 bases agree with TRBD1. In germline, CDR1 is DFQATT, CDR2 SNEGSKA (reference sequence). The CDR3 runs to 14 residues. The J segment lost 9 bases and the V segment lost 3 bases, leaving 11 bases of the junction unmatched. CDR3 loop: CSARGVQGKGPQHF. The DNA of the CDR3 is TGCAGTGCTAGGGGGGTACAGGGGAAGGGGCCCCAGCATTTT.

This clonotype was detected ten times or more. The J gene is TRBJ2-3, the V gene TRBV27; no reliable D call. This CDR3 has 12 amino acids. In germline, CDR1 is MNHEY, CDR2 SMNVEV (reference sequence). V lost 5 bases to trimming and J lost 6 bases, with 9 bases between them. CDR3: CASSGSNDTQYF. DNA of the CDR3: TGTGCCAGCAGTGGAAGCAATGATACGCAGTATTTT.

The CDR3 DNA reads as TGTGCCAGCAGTCCCCCGAACCAACTTCGCTCTGGGGCCAACGTCCTGACTTTC. Translated: CASSPPNQLRSGANVLTF. The V call is TRBV6-2 or TRBV6-3, the J call TRBJ2-6; D is unclear. V gave up 5 bases and J gave up 0 bases, with 17 bases separating them. CDR3 length: 18 residues. Germline CDR1 reads MNHEY; CDR2 reads SVGEGT.

With respect to this clonotype: A much larger clone differs from this one at a single base, so this may be a read error. The chain couples TRBV20-1 to TRBJ2-7, with 10 bases fitting TRBD2. This CDR3 is 16 amino acids long. Germline loops: CDR1 DFQATT, CDR2 SNEGSKA (reference sequence). CDR3 bases: TGCTGTGCTAGAGATCCCCGGACTAGCGGTGCCTACGAGCAGTACTTC. Residues: CCARDPRTSGAYEQYF.

This clonotype was recorded at least ten times. The rearrangement joins TRBV7-2 to TRBJ2-7; D call uncertain. CDR1 is SGHTA and CDR2 is FQGNSA in the germline V gene. Trimming took 1 base from V and 3 from J, leaving 13 bases between them. The CDR3 is made up of 15 amino acids. The CDR3 region is CASSLGSMSGYEQYF. The CDR3 DNA reads as TGTGCCAGCAGCTTAGGCTCCATGTCCGGCTACGAGCAGTACTTC.

This clonotype was detected ten times or more. This chain joins TRBV28 and TRBJ2-7; D gene unclear. Germline V CDR1 and CDR2: MDHEN, SYDVKM. The CDR3 length is 16 residues. V lost 3 bases and J lost 2, with 17 bases in between. This CDR3 reads CASSFHLSELTYEQYF. CDR3 DNA sequence: TGTGCCAGCAGTTTTCATCTTTCGGAGTTAACCTACGAGCAGTACTTC.

In this sample, this clonotype turned up a few times. V is TRBV28 and J is TRBJ2-7; D is unresolved. V was pared by 3 bases and J by 0 bases, with 12 bases between. The CDR3 covers 15 residues. The germline CDR1 and CDR2 sequences are MDHEN and SYDVKM. CDR3 nucleotide sequence: TGTGCCAGCAGTTTGAGTAGGACGGTCTCCTACGAGCAGTACTTC. Encoded protein: CASSLSRTVSYEQYF.

The chain joins TRBV3-1 to TRBJ1-4; D is undetermined. V gave up 2 bases and J gave up 7 bases, with 14 bases separating them. CDR3 length: 15 residues. Per germline, CDR1 LGHDT and CDR2 YNNKEL (reference sequence). This CDR3 is CASSQPVAGGEKLFF. The CDR3 nucleotides read TGTGCCAGCAGCCAACCAGTTGCGGGAGGTGAAAAACTGTTTTTT.

This clonotype was counted many times. The J gene is TRBJ2-3, the V gene TRBV2; no definite D call. The CDR3 has 12 residues. Per germline, CDR1 SNHLY and CDR2 FYNNEI. The ends were cut back, 3 bases at V and 6 bases at J, with 7 bases in the middle. This chain's CDR3 is CASSERWDTQYF. In DNA form, the CDR3 reads TGTGCCAGCAGTGAGAGGTGGGATACGCAGTATTTT.

This clonotype was seen ten or more times. This rearrangement joins TRBV5-6 to TRBJ2-7; TRBD1 might be the D (5 bases). V was clipped by 2 bases and J by 4 bases, with 7 bases between them. In germline, CDR1 is SGHDT, CDR2 YYEEEE. The CDR3 length is 12 residues. This CDR3 is CASSFTGYEQYF. CDR3 coding DNA: TGTGCCAGCAGCTTCACAGGTTACGAGCAGTACTTC.

As for this clonotype: Germline and junction disagree at one end, which may indicate a read error. The rearrangement uses TRBV20-1 and TRBJ1-4; D possibly corresponds to TRBD1 (5 bases). This CDR3 region has 18 residues. The germline V gene has CDR1 DFQATT and CDR2 SNEGSKA (reference sequence). DNA for the CDR3: TGCTGTGCTGCCCTCGCGGGCATGCGGGGACCAACTAATGAAAAACTGTTTTTT. This sequence encodes CCAALAGMRGPTNEKLFF.

There are a few counts of this clonotype. The V and J genes are TRBV18 and TRBJ2-1, with a possible D match to TRBD1 (6 bases). This CDR3 region has 15 residues. Germline CDR1 and CDR2: KGHSH and LQKENI. Deletions cut 6 bases from V and 0 bases from J, with 12 bases between. The CDR3 loop is CASSLTGSSYNEQFF. CDR3 in DNA: TGTGCCAGCTCCCTCACAGGGAGCTCCTACAATGAGCAGTTCTTC.

This clonotype appeared many times. The chain carries TRBV12-3 or TRBV12-4 and TRBJ1-4; weak D call: TRBD1 (5 bases). This CDR3 is 12 amino acids long. The ends were cut back, 8 bases at V and 4 bases at J, with 8 bases in the middle. The CDR3 loop is CASEGSNEKLFF. DNA of the CDR3: TGTGCCAGCGAGGGGAGTAATGAAAAACTGTTTTTT.

This clonotype has a count of ten or more. The rearrangement links TRBV29-1 to TRBJ2-7; 11 nucleotides agree with TRBD1. Germline trimming cut 0 bases from V and 0 bases from J; bases unmatched to any gene: 13. The CDR3 sequence is 19 residues long. The germline V gene has CDR1 SQVTM and CDR2 ANQGSEA. This CDR3 reads CSVEDLGQRDRGFSYEQYF. The CDR3 DNA reads as TGCAGCGTTGAAGATCTCGGGCAAAGGGACAGGGGGTTCTCCTACGAGCAGTACTTC.

This clonotype has a handful of counts. V is TRBV7-6 and J is TRBJ2-1, with D hard to call. Per the germline V gene, CDR1 is SGHVS and CDR2 is FNYEAQ. The length of the CDR3 is 16 residues. Deletions cut 1 base from V and 2 bases from J, with 12 bases between. The CDR3 is CASSLGPQETYNEQFF. The CDR3 DNA reads TGTGCCAGCAGCTTAGGACCACAAGAAACCTACAATGAGCAGTTCTTC.

This clonotype has a count of ten or more. This chain uses TRBV6-2 or TRBV6-3 with TRBJ2-7; D unclear. The CDR3 loop spans 12 amino acids. The germline V gene encodes CDR1 MNHEY and CDR2 SVGEGT. V was shortened by 6 bases and J by 5 bases, with 11 bases between the two germline ends. The DNA of the CDR3 is TGTGCCAGCAGGCACATTTTGGACGAGCAGTACTTC. Its translation: CASRHILDEQYF.

This chain links TRBV2 with TRBJ1-4; D is unclear. Germline CDR1 is SNHLY and CDR2 is FYNNEI. The CDR3 covers 13 residues. The V gene lost 3 bases and the J gene lost 8 bases, with 10 bases spanning the gap. The CDR3 is CASSDSVLEKLFF. CDR3 sequence (DNA): TGTGCCAGCAGTGACTCGGTTTTGGAAAAACTGTTTTTT.

This clonotype was counted between two and nine times. The chain employs TRBV4-1 and TRBJ1-1, with 7 bases that match TRBD1. V trimming: 4 bases; J trimming: 1 base; junction bases outside the gene matches: 6. CDR1 and CDR2 from the germline V gene are MGHRA and YSYEKL. This CDR3 is 15 amino acids long. This CDR3 is CASSPRGETNTEAFF. CDR3 nucleotide sequence: TGCGCCAGCAGCCCCAGGGGGGAGACGAACACTGAAGCTTTCTTT.

This clonotype has just a few counts. The chain recombines TRBV10-2 with TRBJ2-7; D remains ambiguous. CDR3 length equals 13 residues. V was shortened by 2 bases and J by 5 bases, with 10 bases between the two germline ends. In germline, CDR1 is WSHSY, CDR2 SAAADI. The CDR3 nucleotides read TGCGCCAGCAGTGAGGATAGGGTGGACGAGCAGTACTTC. It is translated as CASSEDRVDEQYF.

There are many counts of this clonotype. V usage is TRBV7-2 and J usage is TRBJ1-4; TRBD1 agrees at 8 bases. V trimming: 5 bases; J trimming: 3 bases; junction bases outside the gene matches: 5. The CDR3 totals 15 residues. From germline, CDR1 is SGHTA and CDR2 FQGNSA. As DNA, the CDR3 is TGTGCCAGCAGCCTCGACAGGGGAGCTAATGAAAAACTGTTTTTT. It translates to CASSLDRGANEKLFF.

CDR3 DNA sequence: TGCAGTGCTAGAGAGGGCGGGACTCTTATGGGGGCTGAAGCTTTCTTT. As protein: CSAREGGTLMGAEAFF. V is TRBV20-1 and J is TRBJ1-1, with a tentative D call TRBD1 (5 bases). Trimming removed 0 bases from V and 6 bases from J, with 20 bases in between. The CDR3 runs 16 residues. CDR1 DFQATT and CDR2 SNEGSKA come from the germline V gene (reference sequence).

This clonotype has a count of ten or more. This chain links TRBV25-1 with TRBJ1-1; a weak D match, TRBD1 (5 bases). Trimming cost V 6 bases and J 6 bases, with 8 bases left between them. CDR1 is MGHDK and CDR2 is SYGVNS in the germline V gene. This CDR3 has 11 residues. Here the CDR3 reads CASSLQAEAFF. DNA for the CDR3: TGTGCCAGCAGCTTACAGGCTGAAGCTTTCTTT.